Each of the 17 T cell receptor beta chains below was sequenced from the same sample in a study of cytomegalovirus exposure and HLA in healthy donors. The PCR was carried out with 60 Vbeta primers and 13 Jbeta primers. Method: immunoSEQ multiplex PCR; TCRdb's copy keeps in-frame clones and lacks some. The repertoire table contains tens of thousands of clones. Sequenced sample: PBMCs. These receptors originate from a man younger than 45 in good health and CMV-seronegative.

The gene calls are TRBV9 and TRBJ2-5, with 11 bases fitting TRBD2. J lost 1 base, V lost 3 bases, and 5 bases had no gene match. The CDR3 is 16 residues long. CDR1 is SGDLS and CDR2 is YYNGEE in the germline V gene. CDR3 amino acids: CASSALAGVLQETQYF. In DNA, the CDR3 is TGTGCCAGCAGCGCACTAGCGGGGGTACTCCAAGAGACCCAGTACTTC.

The chain combines TRBV4-3 with TRBJ1-6; unclear D gene. CDR1 is LGHNA and CDR2 is YSLEER in the germline V gene. This CDR3 contains 15 residues. Trimming removed 0 bases from V and 13 bases from J, with 16 bases in between. CDR3 DNA: TGCGCCAGCAGCCAAGATCTTGTGTCGGAGAGGCCCCTCCACTTT. Translation: CASSQDLVSERPLHF.

The chain carries TRBV9 and TRBJ2-1, with 10 bases fitting TRBD2. This CDR3 spans 16 amino acids. J gave up 9 bases and V 0 bases, and 9 bases lay outside the gene matches. Looked up from germline, CDR1 is SGDLS and CDR2 is YYNGEE. The CDR3 spells CASSVGPSGSPGEQFF. The CDR3 nucleotides are TGTGCCAGCAGCGTAGGCCCTAGCGGGAGTCCCGGTGAGCAGTTCTTC.

This chain uses TRBV5-5 with TRBJ1-2; D perhaps matches TRBD1 (6 bases). The V and J ends lost 2 bases and 8 bases respectively, with 13 bases between them. The CDR3 extends over 13 amino acids. Germline assignment: CDR1 SGHKS and CDR2 YYEKEE (reference sequence). The CDR3 loop reads CASSFSGTTGYTF. CDR3 coding DNA: TGTGCCAGCAGCTTCTCCGGGACAACCGGCTACACCTTC.

The chain employs TRBV10-3 and TRBJ2-3; D not certain. CDR1 ENHRY and CDR2 SYGVKD come from the germline V gene. This CDR3 has 16 residues. V was trimmed by 2 bases and J by 0 bases, leaving 12 bases between them. CDR3 in DNA: TGTGCCATCAGTGAGGCCGCTCAGACTAGCACAGATACGCAGTATTTT. It specifies CAISEAAQTSTDTQYF.

The chain joins TRBV5-8 to TRBJ1-2; 9 bases are shared with TRBD1. V lost 4 bases and J lost 8; bases outside the gene matches: 6. The CDR3 length is 13 residues. CDR1 and CDR2 from the germline V gene are SGHTS and YDEGEE. CDR3 in amino acids: CASSVQGAGGYTF. As DNA, the CDR3 is TGTGCCAGCAGCGTACAGGGGGCTGGAGGCTACACCTTC.

The V call is TRBV29-1, the J call TRBJ1-2; D remains ambiguous. The CDR3 spans 9 residues. V was cut by 5 bases and J by 7 bases, with 5 bases left in between. CDR1 and CDR2 (germline): SQVTM, ANQGSEA. CDR3 DNA: TGCAGCGTTCGAGCTGGCTACACCTTC. Translation gives CSVRAGYTF.

This rearrangement joins TRBV19 to TRBJ2-1; 7 positions match TRBD1. This CDR3 is 12 amino acids long. The germline CDR1 and CDR2 sequences are LNHDA and SQIVND (reference sequence). J was trimmed by 15 bases and V by 4 bases; bases with no gene match: 9. The CDR3 sequence: CASSRTGAWLFF. The CDR3 nucleotides read TGTGCCAGTAGTAGAACAGGGGCCTGGCTGTTCTTC.

This chain connects TRBV6-6 to TRBJ1-2; weak D call: TRBD1 (6 bases). The CDR3 is 16 residues long. V gave up 4 bases and J gave up 8 bases, with 23 bases separating them. The germline V gene encodes CDR1 MNHNY and CDR2 SVGAGI (reference sequence). CDR3 bases: TGTGCCAGCAGTTCTCAACGGGGGGGGGCTGATGGAGGCTACACCTTC. Translating gives CASSSQRGGADGGYTF.

The chain joins TRBV5-1 to TRBJ2-7; 8 nucleotides line up with TRBD2. The CDR3 runs 14 residues. Germline V lookup: CDR1 SGHRS, CDR2 YFSETQ. The V gene end was trimmed by 1 base and the J gene end by 7 bases; junction bases not matched to a gene: 7. CDR3 in amino acids: CASSLTSGSDEQYF. Written as DNA, the CDR3 is TGCGCCAGCAGCTTGACCAGCGGGAGCGATGAGCAGTACTTC.

The chain employs TRBV29-1 and TRBJ2-7; TRBD2 matches 9 bases. The CDR3 has 13 residues. J gave up 3 bases and V 1 base, and 1 base lay outside the gene matches. Germline loops: CDR1 SQVTM, CDR2 ANQGSEA. CDR3 DNA sequence: TGCAGCGTTGAAGGGACTAGCGACTACGAGCAGTACTTC. Protein: CSVEGTSDYEQYF.

V and J are TRBV9 and TRBJ2-5, with D uncertain. The germline CDR1 and CDR2 sequences are SGDLS and YYNGEE. V was trimmed by 0 bases and J by 3 bases, leaving 3 bases between them. The CDR3 is 12 residues long. Here the CDR3 DNA reads TGTGCCAGCAGCGTAGCGGAAGAGACCCAGTACTTC. Protein sequence: CASSVAEETQYF. The variable domain in full, with the rest retrieved from reference TRBV9 and TRBJ2-5, is DSGVTQTPKHLITATGQRVTLRCSPRSGDLSVYWYQQSLDQGLQFLIQYYNGEERAKGNILERFSAQQFPDLHSELNLSSLELGDSALYFCASSVAEETQYFGPGTRLLVL.

This rearrangement joins TRBV19 to TRBJ2-2, with 9 bases that match TRBD1. The germline V gene encodes CDR1 LNHDA and CDR2 SQIVND (reference sequence). The CDR3 sequence is 16 residues long. V lost 2 bases and J lost 4; bases outside the gene matches: 5. Here the CDR3 DNA reads TGTGCCAGTAGTATAACAGGGGGCTCGATCACCGGGGAGCTGTTTTTT. Translated: CASSITGGSITGELFF.

The rearrangement links TRBV15 to TRBJ1-3; a weak D match, TRBD1 (5 bases). With 5 bases removed from V and 5 bases from J, the gap between germline ends came to 28 bases. This CDR3 region has 19 residues. The germline CDR1 and CDR2 sequences are LNHNV and YYDKDF (reference sequence). The CDR3 is CATSSPAARQHIFRNTIYF. The CDR3 nucleotides read TGTGCCACCAGCTCACCAGCCGCTAGACAGCACATTTTTCGAAACACCATATATTTT.

The J gene is TRBJ2-2, the V gene TRBV9; 9 positions agree with TRBD2. The CDR3 is made up of 15 amino acids. The germline V gene has CDR1 SGDLS and CDR2 YYNGEE. V was pared by 3 bases and J by 4 bases, with 4 bases of the junction left unmatched. The CDR3 DNA is TGTGCCAGCAGCGGACTAGCGGAGGGCACCGGGGAGCTGTTTTTT. Its protein product is CASSGLAEGTGELFF.

The rearrangement joins TRBV6-1 to TRBJ1-6; maybe TRBD1 (5 bases). Germline V CDR1 and CDR2: MNHNS, SASEGT. V was clipped by 3 bases and J by 2 bases, with 17 bases between them. The CDR3 sequence is 18 residues long. The CDR3 nucleotides read TGTGCCAGCAGTGAGATCGGGGGGAGGGCGGCCTATAATTCACCCCTCCACTTT. It is translated as CASSEIGGRAAYNSPLHF.

V is TRBV18 and J is TRBJ1-1, with D uncertain. Between the trimmed V and J ends, which lost 3 bases and 2 bases, there was a span of 10 bases. This CDR3 is 14 amino acids long. CDR1 is KGHSH and CDR2 is LQKENI in the germline V gene. CDR3 DNA: TGTGCCAGCTCACCCTCGCGGGTAAACACTGAAGCTTTCTTT. It translates to CASSPSRVNTEAFF.